The rows below give T cell receptor beta chains drawn from one sample of a study of cytomegalovirus exposure and HLA in healthy donors. Method: immunoSEQ multiplex PCR; TCRdb's copy keeps in-frame clones and lacks some. The sample includes approximately 170,000 clones, over 70% of them seen just once. Input material: PBMCs. All receptors come from a woman aged 40-49 years in good health and CMV-seropositive. Both conserved end residues are part of each CDR3. The D gene is left open where the match is weak. Clone size is stated in some rows and not others, as once, few, many or a class when expanded.

d_gene,v_gene,abundance,j_gene,CDR3nt,CDR3aa
TRBD1,TRBV19,-,TRBJ1-2,TGTGCCAGTAGCGGGACAGGGACCTTTTGGTATGGCTACACCTTC,CASSGTGTFWYGYTF
TRBD1,TRBV30,few,TRBJ2-1,TGTGCCTGGAGTGTAAGAAAAGGGGGCACTGAGCAGTTCTTC,CAWSVRKGGTEQFF
-,TRBV7-9,-,TRBJ2-1,TGTGCCAGCAGCCAAACGGGACTCGACAATGAGCAGTTCTTC,CASSQTGLDNEQFF
-,TRBV5-1,-,TRBJ2-2,TGCGCCAGCAGCTTGGACAGGGCCGGCATCGGGGAGCTGTTTTTT,CASSLDRAGIGELFF
TRBD2,TRBV5-6,-,TRBJ2-6,TGTGCCAGCAACCGGGGGGAAGGCGGCGGAGTCTCTGGGGCCAACGGCCTGACTTTC,CASNRGEGGGVSGANGLTF
-,TRBV19,few,TRBJ1-5,TGTGCCAGTAGTACGACAAATAGCAATCAGCCCCAGCATTTT,CASSTTNSNQPQHF
TRBD1,TRBV28,-,TRBJ1-2,TGTGCCAGCAGACCTCGATTGACAGGGAACTATGGCTACACCTTC,CASRPRLTGNYGYTF
TRBD1,TRBV7-9,-,TRBJ1-2,TGTGCCAGCAGCCCGATCTTAGGGGGCGCTCGGGGCTACACCTTC,CASSPILGGARGYTF
TRBD2,TRBV5-4,-,TRBJ2-1,TGTGCCAGCAGCTTGGGACTAGCCTTTGAGCAGTTCTTC,CASSLGLAFEQFF
-,TRBV10-3,-,TRBJ1-2,TGTGCCATCAGTGGCGAGTACGGGGCTAACTATGGCTACACCTTC,CAISGEYGANYGYTF
TRBD1,TRBV5-6,-,TRBJ2-1,TGTGCCAGCAGCCTCCGGGGACAGGGGATCCCCTCGAATGAGCAGTTCTTC,CASSLRGQGIPSNEQFF
-,TRBV12-5,-,TRBJ1-2,TGTGCTAGTGGTTTGGGGGGCTTCTCTGGGGGCCCAATAAGTGGCTACACCTTC,CASGLGGFSGGPISGYTF
TRBD2,TRBV5-1,-,TRBJ2-1,TGCGCCAGCAGCCTTGGGACTAGTCTTGGTGAGCAGTTCTTC,CASSLGTSLGEQFF
-,TRBV28,-,TRBJ1-2,TGTGCCAGCAGTTTCGGACAAGATGCTAACTATGGCTACACCTTC,CASSFGQDANYGYTF
-,TRBV5-6,-,TRBJ2-1,TGTGCCAGCAGCTTGGGGGAGGTAAGACTTTACAATGAGCAGTTCTTC,CASSLGEVRLYNEQFF
TRBD1,TRBV6-6,-,TRBJ2-2,TGTGCCAGCAGAACCGGGACAGGGAGAGCGGAGCTGTTTTTT,CASRTGTGRAELFF
-,TRBV27,-,TRBJ1-5,TGTGCCAGCAGGAGACAGCCCAATCAGCCCCAGCATTTT,CASRRQPNQPQHF
-,TRBV6-5,-,TRBJ1-2,TGTGCCAGCAGTCGAGGTGGGGGCTACACCTTC,CASSRGGGYTF
-,TRBV7-8,-,TRBJ1-6,TGTGCCAGCAGCTTAGTTCGGGGTCCGAATTCACCCCTCCACTTT,CASSLVRGPNSPLHF
TRBD1,TRBV18,few,TRBJ1-6,TGTGCCAGCTCACCCGGGACAGCTTCCTATAATTCACCCCTCCACTTT,CASSPGTASYNSPLHF
TRBD1,TRBV29-1,-,TRBJ2-4,TGCAGCGTTGACCTGACAGGGACCAAAAACATTCAGTACTTC,CSVDLTGTKNIQYF
-,TRBV6-1,-,TRBJ2-2,TGTGCCAGCAGCGCTATTACGAACACCGGGGAGCTGTTTTTT,CASSAITNTGELFF
TRBD1,TRBV7-3,-,TRBJ2-1,TGTGCCAGCAGCGCGACCGGGACAGGGTATGTGGAGCAGTTCTTC,CASSATGTGYVEQFF
TRBD2,TRBV27,-,TRBJ2-7,TGTGCCAGCAGTCCGAATCTAGCGGGGGTTGAGCAGTACTTC,CASSPNLAGVEQYF
TRBD2,TRBV18,few,TRBJ2-1,TGTGCCAGCTCACTGACTAGCTTTGAGCAGTTCTTC,CASSLTSFEQFF